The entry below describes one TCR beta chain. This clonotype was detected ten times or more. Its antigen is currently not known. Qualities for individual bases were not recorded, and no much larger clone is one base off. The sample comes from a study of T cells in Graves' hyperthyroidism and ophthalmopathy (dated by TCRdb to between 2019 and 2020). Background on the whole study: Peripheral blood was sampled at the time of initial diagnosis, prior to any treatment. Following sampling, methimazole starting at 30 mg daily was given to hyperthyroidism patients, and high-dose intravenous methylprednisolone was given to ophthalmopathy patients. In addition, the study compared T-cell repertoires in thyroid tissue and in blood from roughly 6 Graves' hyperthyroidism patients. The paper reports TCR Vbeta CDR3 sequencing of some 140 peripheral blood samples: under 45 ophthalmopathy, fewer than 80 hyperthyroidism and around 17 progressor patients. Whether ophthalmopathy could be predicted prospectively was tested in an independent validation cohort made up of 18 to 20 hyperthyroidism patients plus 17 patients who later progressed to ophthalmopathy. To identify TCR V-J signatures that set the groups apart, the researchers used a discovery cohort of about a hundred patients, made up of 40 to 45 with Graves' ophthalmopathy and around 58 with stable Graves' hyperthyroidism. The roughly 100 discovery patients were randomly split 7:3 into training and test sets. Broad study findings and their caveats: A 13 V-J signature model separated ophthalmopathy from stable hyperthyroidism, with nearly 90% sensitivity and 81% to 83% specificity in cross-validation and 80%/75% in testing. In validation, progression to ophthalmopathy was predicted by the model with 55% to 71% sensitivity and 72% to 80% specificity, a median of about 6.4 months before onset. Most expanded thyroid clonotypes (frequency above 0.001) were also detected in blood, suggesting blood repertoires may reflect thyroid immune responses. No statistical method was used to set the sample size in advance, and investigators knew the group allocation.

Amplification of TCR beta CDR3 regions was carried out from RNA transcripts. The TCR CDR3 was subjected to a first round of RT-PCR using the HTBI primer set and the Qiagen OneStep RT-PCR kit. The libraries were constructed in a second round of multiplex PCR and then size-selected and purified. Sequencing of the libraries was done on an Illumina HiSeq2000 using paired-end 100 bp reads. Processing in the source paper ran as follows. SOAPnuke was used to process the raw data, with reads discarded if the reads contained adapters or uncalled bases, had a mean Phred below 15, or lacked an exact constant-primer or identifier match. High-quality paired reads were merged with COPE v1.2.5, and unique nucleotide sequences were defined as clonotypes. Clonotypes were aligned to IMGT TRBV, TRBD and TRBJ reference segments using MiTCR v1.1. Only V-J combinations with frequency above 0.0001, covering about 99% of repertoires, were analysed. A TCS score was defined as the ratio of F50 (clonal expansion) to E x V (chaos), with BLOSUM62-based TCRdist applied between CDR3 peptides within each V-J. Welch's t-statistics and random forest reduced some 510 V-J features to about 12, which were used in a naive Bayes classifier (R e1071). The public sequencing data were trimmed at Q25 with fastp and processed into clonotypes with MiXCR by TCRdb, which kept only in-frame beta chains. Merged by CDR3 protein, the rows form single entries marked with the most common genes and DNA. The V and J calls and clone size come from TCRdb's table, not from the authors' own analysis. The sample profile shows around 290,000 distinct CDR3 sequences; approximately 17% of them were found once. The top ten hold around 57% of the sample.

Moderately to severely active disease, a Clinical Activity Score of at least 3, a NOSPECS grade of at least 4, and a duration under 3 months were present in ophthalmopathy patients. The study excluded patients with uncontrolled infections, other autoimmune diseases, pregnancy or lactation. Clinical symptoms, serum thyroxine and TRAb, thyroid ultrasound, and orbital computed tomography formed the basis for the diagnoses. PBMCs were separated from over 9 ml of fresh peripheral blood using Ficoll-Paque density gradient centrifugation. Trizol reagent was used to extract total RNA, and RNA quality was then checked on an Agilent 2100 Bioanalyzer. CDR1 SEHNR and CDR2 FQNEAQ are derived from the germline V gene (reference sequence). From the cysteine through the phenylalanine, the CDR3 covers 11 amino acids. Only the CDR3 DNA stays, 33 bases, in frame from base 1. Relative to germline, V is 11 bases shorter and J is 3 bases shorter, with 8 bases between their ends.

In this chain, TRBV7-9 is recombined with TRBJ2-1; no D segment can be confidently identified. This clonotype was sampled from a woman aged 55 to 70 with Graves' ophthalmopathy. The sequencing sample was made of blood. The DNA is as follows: TGTGCCGCAGGCAGCTACAATGAGCAGTTCTTC. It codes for CAAGSYNEQFF.